These 28 T cell receptor beta chains came from one sample sequenced in a study of T cells in Graves' hyperthyroidism and ophthalmopathy. Using RNA transcripts as the source, TCR beta CDR3 regions were amplified. TCR CDR3 regions were first amplified by RT-PCR with HTBI primers. TCRdb called the multiplex PCR reads again in MiXCR, with one record for every CDR3 protein. The sample includes 560,000 or so distinct CDR3 sequences, about 43% of them seen just once. What was sequenced was peripheral blood or thyroid tissue (not recorded which). These receptors were collected from a woman aged 18 to 35 with Graves' hyperthyroidism.

This clonotype was recorded at least ten times. This chain connects TRBV29-1 to TRBJ2-7; 9 bases are shared with TRBD2. Germline trimming cut 6 bases from V and 4 bases from J; bases unmatched to any gene: 7. Germline CDR1 and CDR2: SQVTM and ANQGSEA. The CDR3 sequence is 13 residues long. As DNA, the CDR3 is TGCAGCGTCTTGACTAGCGGAATTTACGAGCAGTACTTC. Its protein product is CSVLTSGIYEQYF.

This chain joins TRBV2 and TRBJ2-2; D call uncertain. This CDR3 is 11 amino acids long. Germline V CDR1 and CDR2: SNHLY, FYNNEI. With 3 bases removed from V and 6 bases from J, the gap between germline ends came to 2 bases. CDR3 sequence: CASSDPGELFF. CDR3 DNA: TGTGCCAGCAGTGACCCCGGGGAGCTGTTTTTT. Filled out from reference TRBV2 and TRBJ2-2, the complete variable domain reads EPEVTQTPSHQVTQMGQEVILRCVPISNHLYFYWYRQILGQKVEFLVSFYNNEISEKSEIFDDQFSVERPDGSNFTLKIRSTKLEDSAMYFCASSDPGELFFGEGSRLTVL.

The gene calls are TRBV2 and TRBJ1-2; D is unclear. Germline CDR1 is SNHLY and CDR2 is FYNNEI. CDR3 length: 12 amino acids. V lost 1 base to trimming and J lost 12 bases, with 12 bases between them. As DNA, the CDR3 is TGTGCCAGCAGTGAAGTGGTTACTGGAAACACCTTC. Its protein product is CASSEVVTGNTF.

The chain recombines TRBV19 with TRBJ2-7, with 10 bases that match TRBD2. Germline CDR1 and CDR2: LNHDA and SQIVND (reference sequence). This CDR3 comprises 15 residues. V lost 5 bases, J lost 2 bases, and 6 bases stayed unmatched. DNA for the CDR3: TGTGCCAGTAGTCCCGGGACTAGCGAAACCTACGAGCAGTACTTC. Its protein product is CASSPGTSETYEQYF.

This clonotype turned up a few times. The chain uses TRBV7-9 and TRBJ2-7, with unresolved D. Germline assignment: CDR1 SEHNR and CDR2 FQNEAQ (reference sequence). This CDR3 is built from 14 residues. V lost 5 bases to trimming and J lost 2 bases, with 13 bases between them. This chain's CDR3 is CASSPEGTPYEQYF. The CDR3 region has the DNA TGTGCCAGCAGCCCCGAAGGTACTCCCTACGAGCAGTACTTC. Complete variable domain (other parts from reference TRBV7-9 and TRBJ2-7): DTGVSQNPRHKITKRGQNVTFRCDPISEHNRLYWYRQTLGQGPEFLTYFQNEAQLEKSRLLSDRFSAERPKGSFSTLEIQRTEQGDSAMYLCASSPEGTPYEQYFGPGTRLTVT.

This clonotype was detected ten times or more. This chain connects TRBV29-1 to TRBJ1-2; D is undetermined. Trimming took 6 bases from V and 2 from J, leaving 7 bases between them. CDR1 and CDR2 (germline): SQVTM, ANQGSEA. The CDR3 runs 11 residues. The CDR3 region has the DNA TGCAGCGTGGTGGCAAACTATGGCTACACCTTC. Its protein product is CSVVANYGYTF.

The sample holds a few counts of this clonotype. The J gene is TRBJ2-2, the V gene TRBV4-2; D tentatively fits TRBD1 or TRBD2 (5 bases each). CDR1 LGHNA and CDR2 YNFKEQ come from the germline V gene. There are 15 residues in the CDR3. Trimming stripped 5 bases from V and 3 bases from J, with 13 bases between. The CDR3 nucleotides read TGTGCCAGCAGCTTGGGGACGGCATACACCGGGGAGCTGTTTTTT. Amino acids: CASSLGTAYTGELFF.

This chain connects TRBV29-1 to TRBJ1-3, with 9 bases aligning to TRBD1. The CDR3 extends over 15 amino acids. J gave up 0 bases and V 4 bases, and 4 bases lay outside the gene matches. The germline CDR1 and CDR2 sequences are SQVTM and ANQGSEA. The CDR3 sequence is CSVVGTGSSGNTIYF. CDR3 DNA sequence: TGCAGCGTTGTCGGGACAGGGAGCTCTGGAAACACCATATATTTT.

This clonotype occurred many times. The chain carries TRBV24-1 and TRBJ2-5, with D perhaps matching TRBD1 (6 bases). The V gene lost 6 bases and the J gene lost 7 bases, with 14 bases spanning the gap. From germline, CDR1 is KGHDR and CDR2 SFDVKD. CDR3 size: 13 residues. In nucleotides, the CDR3 is TGTGCCACCAGTTACAGGGAACGGGTGACCCAGTACTTC. Protein: CATSYRERVTQYF.

This clonotype was recorded once. J is TRBJ2-7 and V is TRBV25-1; D uncertain. Trimming took 5 bases from V and 0 from J, leaving 11 bases between them. This CDR3 has 14 residues. CDR1 and CDR2 from the germline V gene are MGHDK and SYGVNS. In DNA, the CDR3 is TGTGCCAGCAGTTACCTGGGAAACTCCTACGAGCAGTACTTC. Its protein product is CASSYLGNSYEQYF.

This clonotype was counted many times. J is TRBJ2-7 and V is TRBV10-3; D may be TRBD1 or TRBD2 (5 bases each). The CDR3 sequence is 17 residues long. V lost 0 bases and J lost 0, with 15 bases in between. Per germline, CDR1 ENHRY and CDR2 SYGVKD. The CDR3 nucleotides are TGTGCCATCAGTGAGTCCTTGGGACGTGGAAGCTCCTACGAGCAGTACTTC. Its translation is CAISESLGRGSSYEQYF.

The rearrangement uses TRBV20-1 and TRBJ2-2; D is uncertain. This CDR3 comprises 14 residues. The germline CDR1 and CDR2 sequences are DFQATT and SNEGSKA (reference sequence). V was cut by 1 base and J by 0 bases, with 6 bases left in between. The CDR3 DNA sequence: TGCAGTGCTAGAGGGTCAGCGAACACCGGGGAGCTGTTTTTT. The encoded protein is CSARGSANTGELFF.

This clonotype has more than one count but fewer than ten. The chain recombines TRBV7-9 with TRBJ1-2, with D possibly TRBD1 on 5 matching bases. The CDR3 consists of 15 residues. V was shortened by 0 bases and J by 6 bases, with 14 bases between the two germline ends. CDR1 is SEHNR and CDR2 is FQNEAQ in the germline V gene (reference sequence). CDR3 in DNA: TGTGCCAGCAGCTTAGCGGCCAACAGGATTCATGGCTACACCTTC. Protein product: CASSLAANRIHGYTF.

The sample holds a few counts of this clonotype. V usage is TRBV7-9 and J usage is TRBJ1-6, with D possibly TRBD1 on 5 matching bases. The V end was cut by 6 bases, the J end by 8 bases, with 14 bases between. Germline lookup yields CDR1 SEHNR and CDR2 FQNEAQ (reference sequence). This CDR3 is built from 14 residues. CDR3 sequence (DNA): TGTGCCAGCAGTTTCTTCAAGGGGTATTCACCCCTCCACTTT. The encoded protein is CASSFFKGYSPLHF.

This chain links TRBV25-1 with TRBJ1-2; tentative D call: TRBD1 (6 bases). The CDR3 is 15 residues long. The V gene lost 4 bases and the J gene lost 2 bases, with 14 bases spanning the gap. The germline CDR1 and CDR2 sequences are MGHDK and SYGVNS. CDR3 nucleotides: TGTGCCAGCAGTGCAAAGGACAGCTTAAACTATGGCTACACCTTC. Translated, it gives CASSAKDSLNYGYTF.

The chain links TRBV6-5 to TRBJ1-2; no firm D call. V was pared by 11 bases and J by 0 bases, with 10 bases between. The CDR3 totals 12 residues. The germline V gene has CDR1 MNHEY and CDR2 SVGAGI. The CDR3 protein is CASKEPNYGYTF. In DNA form, the CDR3 reads TGTGCCTCTAAGGAGCCTAACTATGGCTACACCTTC.

This clonotype was picked up many times. The chain joins TRBV20-1 to TRBJ2-7; 8 bases are a match to TRBD1. The CDR3 runs 16 residues. Germline assignment: CDR1 DFQATT and CDR2 SNEGSKA (reference sequence). After removal of 0 bases from V and 3 bases from J, the junction contained 10 bases not matched to a gene. The CDR3 coding sequence is TGCAGTGCTAGAGACCTTCCTGGACAGGGAATCTACGAGCAGTACTTC. Protein sequence: CSARDLPGQGIYEQYF.

This clonotype was counted at least ten times. The chain recombines TRBV10-3 with TRBJ1-1, with 8 bases that match TRBD1. V lost 6 bases to trimming and J lost 5 bases; unmatched junction nucleotides: 8. Germline lookup yields CDR1 ENHRY and CDR2 SYGVKD. The CDR3 consists of 14 residues. The CDR3 nucleotides are TGTGCCATCAGCCTCCAGGGGGCTGGGACTGAAGCTTTCTTT. Its translation is CAISLQGAGTEAFF.

The chain links TRBV12-3 or TRBV12-4 to TRBJ2-5; TRBD1 matches 7 bases. This CDR3 has 13 residues. Trimming removed 4 bases from V and 11 bases from J; junction bases left unmatched: 10. For the CDR3, the DNA is TGTGCCAGCAGTTGGGACAGCACAGATACGCAGTACTTC. This gives the protein CASSWDSTDTQYF.

The CDR3 DNA reads as TGTGCCAGCAGTATCGGTCAGGGGGCTGGGCAGCCCCAGCATTTT. As protein: CASSIGQGAGQPQHF. V is TRBV7-9 and J is TRBJ1-5; 8 bases agree with TRBD1. CDR3 length equals 15 residues. The V segment lost 6 bases and the J segment 7 bases; nucleotides outside the gene matches: 11. Per germline, CDR1 SEHNR and CDR2 FQNEAQ (reference sequence).

A note on this clonotype: A read error may be the cause here, since a much bigger clone is one base away. The chain employs TRBV25-1 and TRBJ1-2, with 9 bases that match TRBD1. After removal of 6 bases from V and 7 bases from J, the junction contained 3 bases not matched to a gene. The CDR3 length is 12 residues. The germline V gene encodes CDR1 MGHDK and CDR2 SYGVNS. CDR3 amino acids: CASSGTGTGYTF. The CDR3 region has the DNA TGTGCCAGCAGCGGGACAGGGACTGGCTACACCTTC.

In this sample, this clonotype turned up many times. This sequence joins TRBV29-1 and TRBJ1-4; no firm D call. V was trimmed by 6 bases and J by 0 bases, leaving 11 bases between them. The germline CDR1 and CDR2 sequences are SQVTM and ANQGSEA. The CDR3 has 14 residues. Here the CDR3 reads CSVAKRATNEKLFF. For the CDR3, the DNA is TGCAGCGTCGCAAAAAGGGCAACTAATGAAAAACTGTTTTTT.

This clonotype was picked up a small number of times. The genes are TRBV2 and TRBJ2-5; the match to TRBD2 covers 8 bases. V shed 7 bases, J shed 4 bases, and the junction held 14 bases outside the gene matches. The germline V gene encodes CDR1 SNHLY and CDR2 FYNNEI. The CDR3 covers 16 residues. CDR3 DNA: TGTGCCAGCACTTTTTTCGCCGGGAGGGCCGGAGAGACCCAGTACTTC. The encoded protein is CASTFFAGRAGETQYF.

This clonotype was recorded once. The CDR3 region is CASSRKGGHGREKLFF. Written as DNA, the CDR3 is TGTGCCAGCAGTCGCAAGGGAGGACATGGCCGCGAAAAACTGTTTTTT. V is TRBV2 and J is TRBJ1-4, with D maybe TRBD1 (5 bases). Germline V lookup: CDR1 SNHLY, CDR2 FYNNEI. V lost 5 bases and J lost 8, with 21 bases in between. CDR3 length: 16 residues. Full variable domain (remainder filled in from reference TRBV2 and TRBJ1-4): EPEVTQTPSHQVTQMGQEVILRCVPISNHLYFYWYRQILGQKVEFLVSFYNNEISEKSEIFDDQFSVERPDGSNFTLKIRSTKLEDSAMYFCASSRKGGHGREKLFFGSGTQLSVL.

This CDR3 is CASSFSPGGNTEAFF. The DNA of the CDR3 is TGTGCCAGCAGCTTCTCGCCAGGGGGGAACACTGAAGCTTTCTTT. The chain carries TRBV7-9 and TRBJ1-1; 7 bases fit TRBD1. The ends lost 3 bases at V and 1 base at J; junction bases unmatched: 5. CDR3 length equals 15 residues. CDR1 is SEHNR, CDR2 FQNEAQ, per germline (reference sequence).

This clonotype was picked up many times. The chain is built from TRBV15 and TRBJ1-1; TRBD1 matches at 10 bases. Per germline, CDR1 LNHNV and CDR2 YYDKDF (reference sequence). Trimming at V came to 5 bases and at J to 11 bases, leaving 11 bases not matched to a gene. This CDR3 has 14 residues. CDR3 in amino acids: CATSGGQGKVKAFF. The CDR3 region has the DNA TGTGCCACCAGCGGGGGACAGGGGAAAGTTAAGGCTTTCTTT.

This chain uses TRBV25-1 with TRBJ1-1; D remains unclear. The CDR3 has 15 residues. Germline values: CDR1 MGHDK, CDR2 SYGVNS. The ends were cut back, 4 bases at V and 2 bases at J, with 14 bases in the middle. CDR3 sequence: CASSAAGGPNTEAFF. Here the CDR3 DNA reads TGTGCCAGCAGTGCTGCCGGAGGGCCTAACACTGAAGCTTTCTTT.

This clonotype turned up a few times. The chain joins TRBV14 to TRBJ1-4; TRBD1 matches 8 bases. Germline CDR1 SGHDN, CDR2 FVKESK. V trimming: 2 bases; J trimming: 8 bases; junction bases outside the gene matches: 1. This CDR3 is built from 13 residues. The CDR3 spells CASSQYRGEKLFF. The CDR3, as DNA: TGTGCCAGCAGCCAATACAGGGGGGAAAAACTGTTTTTT. Supplemented by reference TRBV14 and TRBJ1-4, the full variable domain reads EAGVTQFPSHSVIEKGQTVTLRCDPISGHDNLYWYRRVMGKEIKFLLHFVKESKQDESGMPNNRFLAERTGGTYSTLKVQPAELEDSGVYFCASSQYRGEKLFFGSGTQLSVL.